These 12 T cell receptor beta chains came from one sample sequenced in a study of blood T cells in healthy people across ages. PCR was performed a second time for 7 to 11 cycles using a sample-barcoded 5' primer and a J-beta primer mix. TCRdb itself ran the 5' RACE reads through MiXCR, one entry per CDR3 protein. Counted here are nearly 1 million distinct CDR3 sequences, roughly half occurring once; the ten biggest clones make up about 20%. The sequenced sample was blood. These receptors were taken from a woman aged 55-75 years in good health.

The rearrangement uses TRBV2 and TRBJ1-4; D perhaps matches TRBD1 (5 bases). This CDR3 is built from 13 residues. Germline V gene data show CDR1 as SNHLY and CDR2 as FYNNEI. V dropped 3 bases and J dropped 8 bases, with 10 bases sitting between them. CDR3 sequence reads: CASSDRVFEKLFF. In DNA form, the CDR3 reads TGTGCCAGCAGTGACAGGGTATTCGAAAAACTGTTTTTT.

In its sample, this clonotype was seen a few times. The chain is built from TRBV6-4 and TRBJ1-2, with D possibly matching TRBD1 (6 bases). The CDR3 length is 13 residues. With 2 bases removed from V and 4 bases from J, the gap between germline ends came to 8 bases. Germline CDR1 and CDR2: MRHNA and SNTAGT. DNA of the CDR3: TGTGCCAGCAGTGACGGACAGTCCTATGGCTACACCTTC. Translated: CASSDGQSYGYTF.

This clonotype was counted a single time. CDR3: CASSLVPLAGDTQYF. In DNA form, the CDR3 reads TGTGCCAGCAGCTTAGTCCCACTAGCGGGCGATACGCAGTATTTT. The chain is built from TRBV7-2 and TRBJ2-3; 9 positions match TRBD2. The CDR3 consists of 15 residues. Germline V CDR1 and CDR2: SGHTA, FQGNSA. V was clipped by 1 base and J by 6 bases; unmatched bases: 5.

J is TRBJ2-5 and V is TRBV6-5; D gene unclear. The CDR3 extends over 11 amino acids. V shed 7 bases and J shed 7 bases, with 10 bases lying between them. Germline assignment: CDR1 MNHEY and CDR2 SVGAGI. The CDR3 bases are TGTGCCAGCACCCGCGGTCCGACCCAGTACTTC. This gives the protein CASTRGPTQYF.

CDR3 sequence (DNA): TGTGCCAGCAGCCAAGGGTTAGCGCGCTACGAGCAGTACTTC. This translates into CASSQGLARYEQYF. The chain couples TRBV3-1 to TRBJ2-7; tentative D call: TRBD2 (5 bases). V was trimmed by 1 base and J by 3 bases, leaving 10 bases between them. The germline gives CDR1 LGHDT, CDR2 YNNKEL (reference sequence). The CDR3 consists of 14 residues.

Points on this clonotype: Germline and junction disagree at one end, which may indicate a read error. CDR3 sequence: CSASGARTIRYGYTF. CDR3 sequence (DNA): TGCAGTGCTAGTGGTGCGAGAACGATCCGCTATGGCTACACCTTT. The chain carries TRBV20-1 and TRBJ1-2; no reliable D call. The CDR3 length is 15 residues. Per the germline V gene, CDR1 is DFQATT and CDR2 is SNEGSKA (reference sequence).

In regard to this clonotype: Mismatch with germline at one junction end may stem from a read error. V usage is TRBV6-6 and J usage is TRBJ1-5; D might be TRBD1 (6 bases). Per the germline V gene, CDR1 is MNHNY and CDR2 is SVGAGI (reference sequence). The CDR3 is made up of 13 amino acids. The CDR3, as DNA: TGTGCCTCCAAATCAGGGGATGGCCAGCCCCGGCATTTT. Amino acids: CASKSGDGQPRHF.

This clonotype was observed a single time. The rearrangement links TRBV29-1 to TRBJ1-2; D remains unclear. In germline, CDR1 is SQVTM, CDR2 ANQGSEA. This CDR3 is 14 amino acids long. Between the trimmed V and J ends, which lost 1 base and 8 bases, there was a span of 17 bases. CDR3 coding DNA: TGCAGCGTTGAAGCTGGGCCACCGATCTACGGCTACACCTTC. This codes for CSVEAGPPIYGYTF.

This rearrangement joins TRBV15 to TRBJ2-6; TRBD1 matches 8 bases. The CDR3 is 19 residues long. In germline, CDR1 is LNHNV, CDR2 YYDKDF (reference sequence). V was pared by 0 bases and J by 0 bases, with 7 bases of the junction left unmatched. Here the CDR3 reads CATSRDRQGASSGANVLTF. In nucleotides, the CDR3 is TGTGCCACCAGCAGAGATCGGCAGGGGGCCTCCTCTGGGGCCAACGTCCTGACTTTC.

There are a few counts of this clonotype. The CDR3 region has the DNA TGTGCCAGCAGTTTTTCCGGGGCTGTACTATACGGCTACACCTTC. Encoded protein: CASSFSGAVLYGYTF. The chain couples TRBV28 to TRBJ1-2; tentative D call: TRBD1 (5 bases). The V end lost 3 bases, the J end lost 8 bases, and 19 bases lay between the germline ends. The germline CDR1 and CDR2 sequences are MDHEN and SYDVKM. The CDR3 consists of 15 residues.

The chain carries TRBV20-1 and TRBJ1-2; TRBD1 is a possible D gene (6 bases). Trimming removed 8 bases from V and 3 bases from J, with 10 bases in between. Germline V gives CDR1 DFQATT, CDR2 SNEGSKA (reference sequence). The CDR3 has 11 amino acids. The DNA of the CDR3 is TGCAGTACGAACAGGGACTATGGCTACACCTTC. Encoded protein: CSTNRDYGYTF.

The J gene is TRBJ2-7, the V gene TRBV7-2; D unclear. The CDR3 has 15 amino acids. Trimming took off 0 bases at V and 7 bases at J, with 16 bases between the two ends. CDR1 is SGHTA and CDR2 is FQGNSA in the germline V gene. The CDR3 DNA follows: TGTGCCAGCAGCTTAGCGCCAGGCTCCTACAATGAGCAGTACTTC. It codes for CASSLAPGSYNEQYF.